This T cell receptor (beta chain) originates from a study of T cells expressing NK-cell markers. Across the whole study: From sorted CD3+CD56+NKG2C+, CD3+CD56+NKG2C- and CD3+CD56-NKG2C+ T cells came the TCR beta repertoires. Findings and limits, study-wide: HCMV specificity of the expanded NKG2C+ T cell clones was not established. The study found these clonotypes also leading the CD3+CD56-NKG2C+ fraction in several donors.

On this clonotype: What it binds is unknown.

TCRdb re-called the 5' RACE reads and gives one entry per CDR3 protein, without DNA. Its table lists 300,000 to 450,000 distinct CDR3 sequences. CDR1 SGHTA and CDR2 FQGTGA come from the germline V gene. The CDR3 extends over 18 amino acids. The chain combines TRBV7-3 with TRBJ2-1; the D gene TCRdb calls, TRBD2, cannot be checked with no DNA. This clonotype originated in a man aged 18-70 years in good health. Sequenced sample: blood T cells: a sorted CD56 or NKG2C T cell subset, CD4+ or CD8+ T cells, or bulk PBMC T cells (not recorded which). The CDR3 loop reads CASSLLPGLAGVVNEQFF.